Following are 32 T cell receptor beta chains from one sample sequenced in a study of CD8+ T cells in alopecia areata. Extracted from the samples, RNA was reverse transcribed into cDNA to serve as the sequencing template. Profiled with immunoSEQ multiplex PCR; TCRdb holds only in-frame clones, not every one. The table shows some 130,000 clones, with approximately 49% occurring only once. Specimen: CD8+ T cells sorted from blood, collected at week 0. The receptors were gathered from a human donor with alopecia areata.

V gene TRBV2 combines with J gene TRBJ1-5; no definite D call. Germline lookup yields CDR1 SNHLY and CDR2 FYNNEI. Trimming left V 6 bases short and J 3 bases short, with 15 bases between. The CDR3 is 15 residues long. CDR3 amino acids: CASSEGRRNNQPQHF. The CDR3 nucleotides read TGTGCCAGCAGCGAGGGAAGGAGGAACAATCAGCCCCAGCATTTT.

The rearrangement links TRBV27 to TRBJ1-6; 9 nucleotides agree with TRBD1. Trimming at V came to 4 bases and at J to 6 bases, leaving 1 base not matched to a gene. This CDR3 comprises 14 residues. CDR1 is MNHEY, CDR2 SMNVEV, per germline (reference sequence). The CDR3 spells CASSYRGPNSPLHF. CDR3 DNA: TGTGCCAGCAGTTACAGGGGGCCTAATTCACCCCTCCACTTT.

A few counts support this clone. The rearrangement uses TRBV29-1 and TRBJ2-3; D gene uncertain. From germline, CDR1 is SQVTM and CDR2 ANQGSEA. This CDR3 has 15 amino acids. Trimming stripped 0 bases from V and 5 bases from J, with 15 bases between. As DNA, the CDR3 is TGCAGCGTTGAAGATGGGTCAGATTGGATAGATACGCAGTATTTT. Translation: CSVEDGSDWIDTQYF.

CDR3 sequence (DNA): TGTGCCAGCAGCGTAGCTAGCGGGGGGTATAACACCGGGGAGCTGTTTTTT. Protein sequence: CASSVASGGYNTGELFF. This sequence joins TRBV9 and TRBJ2-2, with 11 bases fitting TRBD2. Germline CDR1 SGDLS, CDR2 YYNGEE. With 0 bases clipped from V and 2 bases from J, the junction kept 3 bases outside the gene matches. This CDR3 has 17 residues.

The V call is TRBV7-9, the J call TRBJ2-1, with 9 bases fitting TRBD2. Germline V gene lookup returns CDR1 SEHNR and CDR2 FQNEAQ (reference sequence). J lost 4 bases, V lost 3 bases, and 7 bases had no gene match. The CDR3 spans 16 residues. CDR3 in amino acids: CASSLQAGGRYNEQFF. CDR3 sequence (DNA): TGTGCCAGCAGCTTGCAAGCGGGGGGACGATACAATGAGCAGTTCTTC.

In this sample, this clone turned up a few times. V and J are TRBV4-3 and TRBJ2-5, with D hard to call. Germline loops: CDR1 LGHNA, CDR2 YSLEER. CDR3 length equals 15 residues. V was clipped by 4 bases and J by 3 bases, with 15 bases between them. The CDR3 nucleotides read TGCGCCAGCAGCCGCCTCCTAGGAACAGAAGAGACCCAGTACTTC. This translates into CASSRLLGTEETQYF.

This clone showed up just a few times. CDR3 in DNA: TGTGCCAGCAGCTTTGGCGGCACAGATACGCAGTATTTT. Amino acid sequence: CASSFGGTDTQYF. The chain combines TRBV7-3 with TRBJ2-3; the D is unclear. This CDR3 has 13 amino acids. V was cut by 3 bases and J by 1 base, with 5 bases left in between. In germline, CDR1 is SGHTA, CDR2 FQGTGA.

This clone has just a few counts. The CDR3 sequence is CASSVTSGGADEQYF. The DNA for the CDR3 is TGTGCCAGCAGCGTCACTAGCGGGGGGGCGGACGAGCAGTACTTC. The chain couples TRBV7-9 to TRBJ2-7, with 13 positions matching TRBD2. The CDR3 contains 15 residues. Unmatched junction bases numbered 6, after V lost 5 bases and J lost 5 bases. Germline V gene data show CDR1 as SEHNR and CDR2 as FQNEAQ (reference sequence). Full variable domain (missing parts from reference TRBV7-9 and TRBJ2-7): DTGVSQNPRHKITKRGQNVTFRCDPISEHNRLYWYRQTLGQGPEFLTYFQNEAQLEKSRLLSDRFSAERPKGSFSTLEIQRTEQGDSAMYLCASSVTSGGADEQYFGPGTRLTVT.

The chain is built from TRBV6-5 and TRBJ2-5; D might be TRBD1 or TRBD2, each matching 5 bases. Germline V gene sequence: CDR1 MNHEY, CDR2 SVGAGI. This CDR3 has 13 residues. V lost 6 bases, J lost 4 bases, and 12 bases lay in between. CDR3: CASSITGGETQYF. The CDR3 DNA follows: TGTGCCAGCAGCATAACAGGAGGAGAGACCCAGTACTTC.

This clone turned up a few times. The V gene is TRBV7-3, the J gene TRBJ2-1, with TRBD2 as a possible D gene (6 bases). The CDR3 has 12 residues. CDR1 and CDR2 (germline): SGHTA, FQGTGA. V shed 2 bases and J shed 10 bases, with 9 bases lying between them. The CDR3 loop reads CASSLGTSEQFF. For the CDR3, the DNA is TGTGCCAGCAGCTTAGGGACTTCCGAGCAGTTCTTC.

This clone was seen a handful of times. The rearrangement uses TRBV7-8 and TRBJ2-1; D is possibly TRBD2 (5 bases). The CDR3 contains 15 residues. V lost 2 bases to trimming and J lost 2 bases, with 10 bases between them. Germline loops: CDR1 SGHVS, CDR2 FQNEAQ. The CDR3 region has the DNA TGTGCCAGCAGCTTATCGAAGGGAGCCTACAATGAGCAGTTCTTC. The encoded protein is CASSLSKGAYNEQFF.

The sample holds many counts of this clone. The chain joins TRBV4-1 to TRBJ2-1, with 7 bases identical to TRBD1. V gave up 4 bases and J gave up 4 bases; unmatched junction bases: 7. The CDR3 is 15 residues long. Germline V lookup: CDR1 MGHRA, CDR2 YSYEKL. The DNA of the CDR3 is TGCGCCAGCAGCCGACGACAGGGTAATTACAATGAGCAGTTCTTC. Residues: CASSRRQGNYNEQFF.

The J gene is TRBJ2-7, the V gene TRBV9, with D unclear. The germline V gene has CDR1 SGDLS and CDR2 YYNGEE. The CDR3 runs 14 residues. Trimming stripped 3 bases from V and 6 bases from J, with 16 bases between. The CDR3 loop reads CASSARTMGSEQYF. CDR3 coding DNA: TGTGCCAGCAGCGCCCGTACCATGGGGTCCGAGCAGTACTTC.

This clone was counted only a few times. The chain combines TRBV13 with TRBJ2-1; D remains unclear. V gave up 5 bases and J gave up 5 bases, with 16 bases separating them. Germline CDR1 and CDR2: PRHDT and FYEKMQ (reference sequence). The CDR3 totals 15 residues. CDR3 protein: CASSPRGALNNEQFF. The CDR3 nucleotides read TGTGCCAGCAGCCCCCGAGGAGCACTCAACAATGAGCAGTTCTTC.

The chain combines TRBV13 with TRBJ2-1, with 7 bases identical to TRBD1. The CDR3 consists of 14 residues. CDR1 and CDR2 (germline): PRHDT, FYEKMQ (reference sequence). Trimming cost V 2 bases and J 7 bases; bases outside gene matches: 5. As DNA, the CDR3 is TGTGCCAGCAGCTTACTGACAGGGCGGAATGAGCAGTTCTTC. This sequence encodes CASSLLTGRNEQFF.

The V call is TRBV5-4, the J call TRBJ1-1, with D possibly matching TRBD1 (6 bases). The CDR3 sequence is 13 residues long. Trimming left V 0 bases short and J 9 bases short, with 12 bases between. Germline CDR1 reads SGHNT; CDR2 reads YYREEE (reference sequence). The CDR3 spells CASSLETGSKAFF. The CDR3 region has the DNA TGTGCCAGCAGCTTGGAGACAGGCAGTAAAGCTTTCTTT.

CDR3 region: CASSLEGGSIYNEQFF. The CDR3 DNA reads as TGTGCCAGCAGCTTGGAAGGGGGTTCTATCTACAATGAGCAGTTCTTC. The rearrangement uses TRBV5-6 and TRBJ2-1, with TRBD1 as a possible D gene (6 bases). The CDR3 runs 16 residues. The germline V gene has CDR1 SGHDT and CDR2 YYEEEE. V shed 0 bases and J shed 3 bases, with 13 bases lying between them. The full variable domain, with the rest looked up from reference TRBV5-6 and TRBJ2-1, is DAGVTQSPTHLIKTRGQQVTLRCSPKSGHDTVSWYQQALGQGPQFIFQYYEEEERQRGNFPDRFSGHQFPNYSSELNVNALLLGDSALYLCASSLEGGSIYNEQFFGPGTRLTVL.

The chain employs TRBV2 and TRBJ1-2; D uncertain. CDR1 SNHLY and CDR2 FYNNEI come from the germline V gene. Trimming took 1 base from V and 2 from J, leaving 5 bases between them. This CDR3 has 13 residues. CDR3 sequence (DNA): TGTGCCAGCAGTGAAGGAGGGAACTATGGCTACACCTTC. Translated: CASSEGGNYGYTF.

This clone has more than one count but fewer than ten. The V call is TRBV7-9, the J call TRBJ1-1, with TRBD1 as a possible D gene (6 bases). CDR3 length: 12 residues. CDR1 and CDR2 from the germline V gene are SEHNR and FQNEAQ (reference sequence). CDR3 amino acids: CVQIIGGTEAFF. The CDR3 region has the DNA TGTGTACAAATAATAGGGGGAACTGAAGCTTTCTTT.

This chain uses TRBV2 with TRBJ2-7, with 7 bases fitting TRBD1. This CDR3 is 12 amino acids long. Germline V gene lookup returns CDR1 SNHLY and CDR2 FYNNEI. J lost 6 bases, V lost 6 bases, and 5 bases had no gene match. The CDR3 spells CASRRGQAEQYF. As DNA, the CDR3 is TGTGCCAGCAGGAGGGGGCAGGCCGAGCAGTACTTC.

About this clone: Different DNA sequences within this sample yield the same CDR3. The chain has TRBV5-6 and TRBJ2-1; D is tentatively TRBD1 or TRBD2 (5 bases each). CDR3 size: 13 residues. The germline gives CDR1 SGHDT, CDR2 YYEEEE. V was cut by 0 bases and J by 5 bases, with 6 bases left in between. CDR3 bases: TGTGCCAGCAGCTTGGAGGGACACAATGAGCAGTTCTTC. It specifies CASSLEGHNEQFF.

In DNA, the CDR3 is TGTGCCAGCAGTTACTCGAATGACCAAGAGACCCAGTACTTC. It codes for CASSYSNDQETQYF. The gene calls are TRBV6-5 and TRBJ2-5; no reliable D call. CDR1 is MNHEY and CDR2 is SVGAGI in the germline V gene. The ends were cut back, 0 bases at V and 0 bases at J, with 5 bases in the middle. CDR3 size: 14 residues.

The chain is built from TRBV30 and TRBJ2-5; 10 positions match TRBD2. Unmatched junction bases numbered 6, after V lost 4 bases and J lost 1 base. There are 15 residues in the CDR3. The germline V gene has CDR1 GTSNPN and CDR2 SVGIG (reference sequence). CDR3 nucleotides: TGTGCCTGGAATAGAGCGGGGGGGAGCCAAGAGACCCAGTACTTC. Translating it yields CAWNRAGGSQETQYF.

As to this clone: Additional DNA sequences in this sample encode the identical CDR3. The chain uses TRBV29-1 and TRBJ1-2; D might be TRBD1 (6 bases). V lost 4 bases, J lost 3 bases, and 9 bases lay in between. This CDR3 is built from 12 residues. CDR1 SQVTM and CDR2 ANQGSEA come from the germline V gene. CDR3 sequence: CSVVRTDYGYTF. CDR3 nucleotide sequence: TGCAGCGTTGTTAGGACAGACTATGGCTACACCTTC.

The chain joins TRBV30 to TRBJ1-5; TRBD1 aligns across 10 bases. The CDR3 covers 14 residues. The V gene's germline CDR1 is GTSNPN and CDR2 SVGIG (reference sequence). The V segment lost 2 bases and the J segment 5 bases; nucleotides outside the gene matches: 3. The chain's CDR3 is CAWSPGQGYQPQHF. In DNA form, the CDR3 reads TGTGCCTGGAGTCCGGGACAGGGGTATCAGCCCCAGCATTTT.

The V gene is TRBV10-3, the J gene TRBJ2-7; 8 nucleotides agree with TRBD2. The ends lost 0 bases at V and 5 bases at J; junction bases unmatched: 6. The CDR3 spans 15 residues. The V gene's germline CDR1 is ENHRY and CDR2 SYGVKD. In nucleotides, the CDR3 is TGTGCCATCAGTGAGTCGGGGCGGGGGGAGGACGAGCAGTACTTC. The encoded protein is CAISESGRGEDEQYF.

The CDR3 protein is CASSLGLYGYTF. The CDR3, as DNA: TGTGCCAGCAGCTTAGGCCTTTATGGCTACACCTTC. The rearrangement joins TRBV7-9 to TRBJ1-2; D gene uncertain. This CDR3 contains 12 residues. V lost 1 base to trimming and J lost 5 bases, with 5 bases between them. CDR1 SEHNR and CDR2 FQNEAQ come from the germline V gene (reference sequence).

This chain uses TRBV29-1 with TRBJ2-7; 8 bases are a match to TRBD1. CDR3 size: 14 residues. V trimming: 0 bases; J trimming: 6 bases; junction bases outside the gene matches: 7. Germline values: CDR1 SQVTM, CDR2 ANQGSEA. The CDR3 nucleotides read TGCAGCGTTGAAGATCGGACAGGGTTGGGCGAGCAGTACTTC. Translating gives CSVEDRTGLGEQYF.

As concerns this clone: Additional DNA sequences in this sample encode the identical CDR3. This chain links TRBV27 with TRBJ2-7; D is undetermined. V lost 6 bases and J lost 4, with 7 bases in between. The CDR3 covers 11 residues. Germline loops: CDR1 MNHEY, CDR2 SMNVEV (reference sequence). The CDR3 sequence: CASSFGYEQYF. The CDR3 bases are TGTGCCAGCAGCTTCGGTTACGAGCAGTACTTC.

This clone was observed a few times. The gene calls are TRBV27 and TRBJ2-7; 12 nucleotides line up with TRBD1. CDR3 length equals 17 residues. Germline trimming cut 7 bases from V and 0 bases from J; bases unmatched to any gene: 10. The germline gives CDR1 MNHEY, CDR2 SMNVEV (reference sequence). CDR3 sequence (DNA): TGTGCCAGCATCGCTCCCGGGACAGGGGGCGCCTCCTACGAGCAGTACTTC. Protein: CASIAPGTGGASYEQYF.

The chain is built from TRBV2 and TRBJ2-5, with unresolved D. V shed 3 bases and J shed 4 bases, with 9 bases lying between them. This CDR3 has 13 residues. CDR1 and CDR2 from the germline V gene are SNHLY and FYNNEI. CDR3 nucleotide sequence: TGTGCCAGCAGTGAGGAAGGAAGAGAGACCCAGTACTTC. It translates to CASSEEGRETQYF.

This clone was detected a few times. In DNA, the CDR3 is TGTGCCAGCAGCGCGTACACTGAAGCTTTCTTT. Translated, it gives CASSAYTEAFF. The V and J genes are TRBV7-9 and TRBJ1-1; no clear D. Trimming left V 5 bases short and J 3 bases short, with 4 bases between. CDR1 is SEHNR, CDR2 FQNEAQ, per germline (reference sequence). The CDR3 has 11 amino acids.